This entry describes one T cell receptor (beta chain). These data belong to a study of blood T cell repertoires in COVID-19. Study-level information: Material from acute and convalescent COVID-19 was sourced from the United States, Italy and Spain.

Libraries were prepared by immunoSEQ multiplex PCR; TCRdb keeps only in-frame clonotypes and omits some of them. The table has around 20,000 clones, roughly 73% seen once. The CDR3 loop spans 15 amino acids. Germline V gene data show CDR1 as SNHLY and CDR2 as FYNNEI. After removal of 4 bases from V and 5 bases from J, the junction contained 8 bases not matched to a gene. The chain employs TRBV2 and TRBJ1-2; 9 bases line up with TRBD1. Sequencing was performed on peripheral blood. The sequence was obtained from a human donor in a cohort sampled during active or convalescent COVID-19. The DNA of the CDR3 is TGTGCCAGCAGTGGCGGACGGGACAGGGTATATGGCTACACCTTC. This codes for CASSGGRDRVYGYTF.